The 28 T cell receptor beta chains below come from one sample, sequenced in a study of neurological immune-mediated disorders. MiXCR, applied by TCRdb to the 5' RACE reads, yields one record per CDR3 protein. Among approximately 130,000 distinct CDR3 sequences listed, around 3% were seen once. The specimen was PBMCs. These receptor sequences come from a woman in her twenties or thirties with multiple sclerosis.

This clonotype was counted at least ten times. V and J are TRBV20-1 and TRBJ1-1, with TRBD1 identical over 10 bases. CDR1 and CDR2 from the germline V gene are DFQATT and SNEGSKA (reference sequence). With 6 bases clipped from V and 5 bases from J, the junction kept 9 bases outside the gene matches. The CDR3 runs 14 residues. CDR3 in DNA: TGCAGTGCCGAAATAGGGACAGGGGTAACTGAAGCTTTCTTT. This sequence encodes CSAEIGTGVTEAFF.

This clonotype was seen many times. This chain uses TRBV12-3 or TRBV12-4 with TRBJ2-7; 7 bases align to TRBD1. The CDR3 spans 13 residues. The V gene end was trimmed by 7 bases and the J gene end by 2 bases; junction bases not matched to a gene: 5. DNA for the CDR3: TGTGCCAGCAAAGATCAGGGGGCCTACGAGCAGTACTTC. This sequence encodes CASKDQGAYEQYF.

This clonotype was seen at least ten times. The gene calls are TRBV7-2 and TRBJ2-5; D may be TRBD1 or TRBD2 (6 bases each). The CDR3 extends over 15 amino acids. The germline CDR1 and CDR2 sequences are SGHTA and FQGNSA. The V gene lost 1 base and the J gene lost 4 bases, with 13 bases spanning the gap. The CDR3 reads CASSLGGRGGETQYF. The CDR3 DNA sequence: TGTGCCAGCAGCTTAGGGGGGCGGGGAGGAGAGACCCAGTACTTC.

Ten or more counts support this clonotype. The chain joins TRBV20-1 to TRBJ1-2, with D possibly TRBD1 on 5 matching bases. CDR1 is DFQATT and CDR2 is SNEGSKA in the germline V gene (reference sequence). This CDR3 comprises 13 residues. V lost 1 base to trimming and J lost 4 bases, with 10 bases between them. The CDR3 reads CSARGPTVYGYTF. DNA of the CDR3: TGCAGTGCTAGAGGACCGACAGTCTATGGCTACACCTTC.

This clonotype was seen ten or more times. The chain joins TRBV20-1 to TRBJ2-7, with 12 bases matching TRBD2. CDR1 is DFQATT, CDR2 SNEGSKA, per germline (reference sequence). There are 15 residues in the CDR3. V lost 0 bases to trimming and J lost 3 bases; unmatched junction nucleotides: 3. This CDR3 is CSARDRTSGNYEQYF. The CDR3 bases are TGCAGTGCTAGAGATCGGACTAGCGGGAACTACGAGCAGTACTTC.

This clonotype was seen many times. The rearrangement links TRBV27 to TRBJ2-2; 8 bases fit TRBD1. CDR1 is MNHEY, CDR2 SMNVEV, per germline (reference sequence). The CDR3 has 15 amino acids. Germline trimming cut 8 bases from V and 6 bases from J; bases unmatched to any gene: 11. The CDR3 region is CASSTGTGTAGELFF. In DNA form, the CDR3 reads TGTGCCAGCTCCACCGGGACAGGAACAGCCGGGGAGCTGTTTTTT.

This clonotype was picked up many times. This chain connects TRBV5-4 to TRBJ1-2; no reliable D call. In germline, CDR1 is SGHNT, CDR2 YYREEE (reference sequence). CDR3 length: 13 residues. V dropped 4 bases and J dropped 1 base, with 8 bases sitting between them. The CDR3 DNA reads as TGTGCCAGCAGCCGCACAGATAACTATGGCTACACCTTC. It specifies CASSRTDNYGYTF.

This clonotype occurred many times. The rearrangement joins TRBV7-2 to TRBJ1-5; D is unresolved. Germline V lookup: CDR1 SGHTA, CDR2 FQGNSA. Trimming stripped 1 base from V and 4 bases from J, with 2 bases between. This CDR3 has 12 amino acids. The CDR3 spells CASSLVNQPQHF. CDR3 bases: TGTGCCAGCAGCTTAGTAAATCAGCCCCAGCATTTT. The variable domain in full, with the rest retrieved from reference TRBV7-2 and TRBJ1-5, is GAGVSQSPSNKVTEKGKDVELRCDPISGHTALYWYRQSLGQGLEFLIYFQGNSAPDKSGLPSDRFSAERTGGSVSTLTIQRTQQEDSAVYLCASSLVNQPQHFGDGTRLSIL.

The CDR3 region has the DNA TGCAGTGCTACTACTGGGCTGACGGGGGCCTCAGGGGCCAACGTCCTGACTTTC. This encodes CSATTGLTGASGANVLTF. The V and J genes are TRBV20-1 and TRBJ2-6; D assignment may be TRBD1 or TRBD2 (6 bases each). The germline V gene has CDR1 DFQATT and CDR2 SNEGSKA (reference sequence). Between the trimmed V and J ends, which lost 4 bases and 4 bases, there was a span of 23 bases. This CDR3 region has 18 residues.

This clonotype was counted at least ten times. The chain couples TRBV29-1 to TRBJ1-6; D may be TRBD1 (6 bases). The ends were cut back, 5 bases at V and 6 bases at J, with 11 bases in the middle. The CDR3 consists of 13 residues. Germline CDR1 and CDR2: SQVTM and ANQGSEA. Written as DNA, the CDR3 is TGCAGCGTTACAACAGGGAGTAATTCACCCCTCCACTTT. Translated, it gives CSVTTGSNSPLHF.

This clonotype has at least ten counts. The chain couples TRBV5-1 to TRBJ2-1; 8 bases are a match to TRBD2. Trimming at V came to 2 bases and at J to 1 base, leaving 2 bases not matched to a gene. The CDR3 is made up of 15 amino acids. The germline CDR1 and CDR2 sequences are SGHRS and YFSETQ. Written as DNA, the CDR3 is TGCGCCAGCAGCTTCTCTAGCGGGTCCTACAATGAGCAGTTCTTC. Amino acids: CASSFSSGSYNEQFF.

In this sample, this clonotype turned up a few times. Relative to the germline gene, one junction end is altered; a read error may explain this. This chain connects TRBV5-1 to TRBJ2-5, with D possibly called TRBD1 or TRBD2 (5 bases each). The germline V gene has CDR1 SGHRS and CDR2 YFSETQ. The CDR3 totals 13 residues. The CDR3 DNA follows: TGCGCCAGCAGCTCGGGACCCCAAGAGAACCAGTACTTC. Its translation: CASSSGPQENQYF.

This clonotype was picked up many times. The V gene is TRBV5-5, the J gene TRBJ2-7, with unresolved D. The CDR3 has 14 amino acids. Germline V gives CDR1 SGHKS, CDR2 YYEKEE (reference sequence). V was clipped by 2 bases and J by 3 bases, with 12 bases between them. The CDR3 region is CASSFGRQNYEQYF. Here the CDR3 DNA reads TGTGCCAGCAGCTTTGGACGGCAAAACTACGAGCAGTACTTC.

This clonotype was found many times. The chain links TRBV20-1 to TRBJ2-3, with TRBD2 identical over 8 bases. Germline-derived CDR1 and CDR2 are DFQATT and SNEGSKA (reference sequence). This CDR3 has 14 residues. V dropped 6 bases and J dropped 1; count of bases not matched to a gene: 6. CDR3 amino acids: CSAGRAGGTDTQYF. In nucleotides, the CDR3 is TGCAGTGCCGGGAGGGCAGGGGGCACAGATACGCAGTATTTT.

This clonotype was seen repeatedly, ten times or more. The V call is TRBV20-1, the J call TRBJ2-3; 8 bases map to TRBD2. Trimming at V came to 5 bases and at J to 5 bases, leaving 12 bases not matched to a gene. This CDR3 region has 15 residues. Germline-derived CDR1 and CDR2 are DFQATT and SNEGSKA (reference sequence). CDR3 amino acids: CSAGGRLAGIDTQYF. The CDR3 bases are TGCAGTGCTGGGGGCAGATTAGCGGGAATAGATACGCAGTATTTT.

Many counts were recorded for this clonotype. The chain joins TRBV7-2 to TRBJ2-2, with D unresolved. The CDR3 covers 16 residues. Trimming shortened V by 1 base and J by 1 base, and 10 bases separated the two germline ends. Germline V gene lookup returns CDR1 SGHTA and CDR2 FQGNSA. The CDR3: CASSLDHLMNTGELFF. Here the CDR3 DNA reads TGTGCCAGCAGCTTAGACCATCTAATGAACACCGGGGAGCTGTTTTTT. Together with reference TRBV7-2 and TRBJ2-2, the CDR3 gives the full variable domain: GAGVSQSPSNKVTEKGKDVELRCDPISGHTALYWYRQSLGQGLEFLIYFQGNSAPDKSGLPSDRFSAERTGGSVSTLTIQRTQQEDSAVYLCASSLDHLMNTGELFFGEGSRLTVL.

This clonotype showed up many times. The chain couples TRBV4-1 to TRBJ1-1, with a possible D match to TRBD1 (5 bases). Germline V gene data show CDR1 as MGHRA and CDR2 as YSYEKL. The CDR3 contains 14 residues. V was shortened by 4 bases and J by 5 bases, with 14 bases between the two germline ends. The CDR3 reads CASSLQGSVTEAFF. CDR3 nucleotides: TGCGCCAGCAGCCTTCAGGGAAGTGTGACTGAAGCTTTCTTT.

This clonotype has just a few counts. The chain employs TRBV5-6 and TRBJ1-1; 7 bases match TRBD1. Losses at the gene ends were 1 base for V and 11 bases for J; bases not matched to a gene: 8. CDR1 and CDR2 from the germline V gene are SGHDT and YYEEEE. The CDR3 runs 13 residues. CDR3 DNA sequence: TGTGCCAGCAGCTTGTGGGACAGCTCCCGGGCTTTCTTT. Residues: CASSLWDSSRAFF.

The sample holds many counts of this clonotype. The V gene is TRBV2, the J gene TRBJ1-2; D gene unclear. V was cut by 2 bases and J by 0 bases, with 13 bases left in between. Germline-derived CDR1 and CDR2 are SNHLY and FYNNEI. CDR3 size: 16 residues. The CDR3 reads CASSETSTASNYGYTF. In nucleotides, the CDR3 is TGTGCCAGCAGTGAAACCTCCACGGCTTCTAACTATGGCTACACCTTC.

As concerns this clonotype: A much larger clone lies a single base off, so this may be a read error. The chain has TRBV11-2 and TRBJ1-4; TRBD1 agrees at 7 bases. Germline CDR1 is SGHAT and CDR2 is FQNNGV. The CDR3 extends over 17 amino acids. V was pared by 5 bases and J by 8 bases, with 17 bases of the junction left unmatched. CDR3 sequence reads: CASSLNTEGAGREKLFF. In DNA, the CDR3 is TGTGCCAGCAGCCTAAATACAGAGGGGGCCGGCCGCGAAAAACTGTTTTTT.

At least ten counts were recorded for this clonotype. J is TRBJ1-1 and V is TRBV6-5, with 7 bases lining up with TRBD1. Germline loops: CDR1 MNHEY, CDR2 SVGAGI. Trimming cost V 6 bases and J 1 base; bases outside gene matches: 8. The CDR3 is 15 residues long. Here the CDR3 reads CASSRTGGGNTEAFF. CDR3 in DNA: TGTGCCAGCAGCCGGACAGGCGGGGGGAACACTGAAGCTTTCTTT.

This clonotype has a count of ten or more. The rearrangement joins TRBV12-3 or TRBV12-4 to TRBJ1-4; TRBD1 is a possible D gene (6 bases). The CDR3 runs 15 residues. The ends were cut back, 3 bases at V and 5 bases at J, with 13 bases in the middle. In DNA, the CDR3 is TGTGCCAGCAGTTTGTTTGGACAGAGAAATGAAAAACTGTTTTTT. It yields the protein CASSLFGQRNEKLFF.

This clonotype came up many times. The chain employs TRBV6-5 and TRBJ2-1, with 7 bases identical to TRBD2. The germline V gene encodes CDR1 MNHEY and CDR2 SVGAGI. The CDR3 has 13 amino acids. J gave up 9 bases and V 0 bases, and 2 bases lay outside the gene matches. The CDR3 loop is CASSYSPGGEQFF. Written as DNA, the CDR3 is TGTGCCAGCAGTTACTCGCCGGGAGGTGAGCAGTTCTTC.

This clonotype was seen at least ten times. The gene calls are TRBV10-2 and TRBJ1-5, with D uncertain. The V end was cut by 2 bases, the J end by 9 bases, with 11 bases between. Germline CDR1 WSHSY, CDR2 SAAADI. The CDR3 consists of 13 residues. The CDR3 spells CASSEDGLGPQHF. In DNA, the CDR3 is TGCGCCAGCAGTGAGGACGGCTTGGGGCCCCAGCATTTT.

This clonotype was counted at least ten times. This chain links TRBV20-1 with TRBJ2-1; 9 nucleotides agree with TRBD2. Germline trimming cut 5 bases from V and 4 bases from J; bases unmatched to any gene: 0. CDR3 length equals 12 residues. Germline V gene data show CDR1 as DFQATT and CDR2 as SNEGSKA (reference sequence). The CDR3 nucleotides read TGCAGTGCTCTAGCGGGGTACAATGAGCAGTTCTTC. As protein: CSALAGYNEQFF.

Ten or more counts support this clonotype. The chain carries TRBV12-3 or TRBV12-4 and TRBJ1-3; 7 bases map to TRBD1. CDR3 length: 18 residues. V dropped 10 bases and J dropped 4; count of bases not matched to a gene: 22. CDR3 DNA sequence: TGTGCCACCATACTGACGCCGAACCGACAGGGCACGGGAAACACCATATATTTT. It translates to CATILTPNRQGTGNTIYF.

This clonotype was found a few times. The final CDR3 position lacks the conserved phenylalanine or tryptophan, pointing to a likely read error. The chain couples TRBV20-1 to TRBJ2-5; D is undetermined. Trimming stripped 5 bases from V and 3 bases from J, with 10 bases between. This CDR3 contains 12 residues. Germline loops: CDR1 DFQATT, CDR2 SNEGSKA (reference sequence). The DNA of the CDR3 is TGCAGTGCTCTGGCGGAAGAAGAGACCCAGTACAAC. Encoded protein: CSALAEEETQYN.

This clonotype was counted ten times or more. The chain recombines TRBV5-5 with TRBJ1-2; a possible D gene is TRBD1 (5 bases). There are 12 residues in the CDR3. CDR1 and CDR2 from the germline V gene are SGHKS and YYEKEE (reference sequence). Deletions cut 5 bases from V and 6 bases from J, with 11 bases between. The CDR3 region has the DNA TGTGCCAGCAGTGGCAGGGTTGATGGCTACACCTTC. Protein sequence: CASSGRVDGYTF.